A selection of T cell receptor beta chains follows, all from one sample in a study of blood T cells in healthy people across ages. TCRdb fed the 5' RACE reads into MiXCR, producing one record per CDR3 protein. The sample lists around 1,000,000 distinct CDR3 sequences, approximately 25% occurring once. This sample was shared with a second study, whose subject was T cells of mothers and their children.

The material sequenced was blood. The receptors stem from a girl aged 2-10 years in good health. Both conserved end residues are part of each CDR3. The D gene is left open where the match is weak. The size of a clone is reported for some rows only, either as once, few or many, or as a class for expanded clones.

v_call	d_call	j_call	clone_size	cdr3_nt	cdr3_aa
TRBV20-1	TRBD2	TRBJ2-1	few	TGCAGTGCTCTAGGGTGGGGACTAGCGGGGGATGAGCAGTTCTTC	CSALGWGLAGDEQFF
TRBV7-9	TRBD2	TRBJ2-7	.	TGTGCCAGCAGCTCCGGACTAGCGGGATCTTCGCCCCACGAGCAGTACTTC	CASSSGLAGSSPHEQYF
TRBV5-1	TRBD2	TRBJ2-7	few	TGCGCCAGCAAACTAGCGGTCTCCTACGAGCAGTACTTC	CASKLAVSYEQYF
TRBV18	.	TRBJ2-5	.	TGTGCCAGCTCACCCAGGGAGCTGGAGACCCAGTACTTC	CASSPRELETQYF
TRBV12-3/TRBV12-4	.	TRBJ1-1	few	TGTGCCAGCAGTTTTGAGATGAACACTGAAGCTTTCTTT	CASSFEMNTEAFF
TRBV12-3/TRBV12-4	TRBD2	TRBJ2-3	few	TGTGCCAGCAGTAGCCTGCTAGCGGGAATTCTTATCACAGATACGCAGTATTTT	CASSSLLAGILITDTQYF
TRBV20-1	.	TRBJ1-1	.	TGCAGTGCTCGTGGGGGGGCCGCGGTAGTTTTCTTT	CSARGGAAVVFF
TRBV12-3/TRBV12-4	TRBD1	TRBJ1-5	few	TGTGCCAACAGACAGGGTATCAATCAGCTCCAGCATTTT	CANRQGINQLQHF
TRBV6-5	TRBD1	TRBJ2-4	many	TGTGCCAGCAGTTACTCTCATAATCCTGGACAGGGGGTTGACATTCAGTACTTC	CASSYSHNPGQGVDIQYF
TRBV12-3/TRBV12-4	.	TRBJ1-6	.	TGTGCCAGCAGCCTAGCATCTCTCACATCACCCCTCCACTTT	CASSLASLTSPLHF
TRBV7-9	.	TRBJ1-5	few	TGTGCCAGCAGCATAGCAGTGGGGGATCAGCCCCAGCATTTT	CASSIAVGDQPQHF
TRBV4-1	.	TRBJ1-5	.	TGCGCCAGCAGCCAAGGAGGGAGCGATCAGCCCCAGCATTTT	CASSQGGSDQPQHF
TRBV11-2	.	TRBJ2-3	.	TGTGCCAGCAGCGCTGCCGCGCTAGGCGGTCGGGATACGCAGTATTTT	CASSAAALGGRDTQYF
TRBV29-1	.	TRBJ2-1	few	TGCAGCGTTGATGGGGGCATTCTCCACAATGAGCAGTTCTTC	CSVDGGILHNEQFF
TRBV28	.	TRBJ2-7	few	TGTGCCAGCAGAGTGACACACGAGCAGTACTTC	CASRVTHEQYF
TRBV7-2	.	TRBJ1-3	few	TGTGCCAGCAGCTTAGCGCTTTCCCGGACCGTTATTGGAAACACCATATATTTT	CASSLALSRTVIGNTIYF
TRBV29-1	.	TRBJ2-5	few	TGCAGCGTTGAAGAGTCTGGGCCTTATCAAGAGACCCAGTACTTC	CSVEESGPYQETQYF
TRBV10-3	.	TRBJ2-1	.	TGTGCCGCACGGAGGGCGGCATACAATGAGCAGTTCTTC	CAARRAAYNEQFF
TRBV6-2/TRBV6-3	.	TRBJ2-7	few	TGTGCCAGCAGCCCCGTGTCCGAGGAGCAGTACTTC	CASSPVSEEQYF
TRBV20-1	TRBD2	TRBJ2-7	.	TGCAGTGCTAGAGATCAGGGGACTAGCGGTGGAGAGCAGTACTTC	CSARDQGTSGGEQYF
TRBV6-1	.	TRBJ1-2	few	TGTGCCAGCAGTGAATGGGACTCCAACTATGGCTACACCTTC	CASSEWDSNYGYTF
TRBV2	.	TRBJ2-7	few	TGTGCCAGCAGTGCCCCAGGAGCCTCCGACGAGCAGTACTTC	CASSAPGASDEQYF
TRBV10-3	TRBD1	TRBJ2-1	.	TGTGCCATCAGTGAGGGGACAGATTACAATGAGCAGTTCTTC	CAISEGTDYNEQFF
TRBV5-1	.	TRBJ1-2	.	TGCGCCAGCGGCTTGATCACAGGGACTATGGGCTACACCTTC	CASGLITGTMGYTF
TRBV28	.	TRBJ1-3	.	TGTGCCAGCAGTTTGACCAGGGGATCTGGAAACACCATATATTTT	CASSLTRGSGNTIYF
TRBV7-2	.	TRBJ2-1	few	TGTGCCAGCAGCCGACGGGCCCTCTACAATGAGCAGTTCTTC	CASSRRALYNEQFF
TRBV12-3/TRBV12-4	TRBD2	TRBJ2-1	.	TGTGCCAGCAGTGACGGACTAGTTGATAATGAGCAGTTCTTC	CASSDGLVDNEQFF
TRBV9	TRBD2	TRBJ2-5	.	TGTGCCAGCAGCGTAGGTCTAGCCGGGGGGGAATCATGGGAGACCCAGTACTTC	CASSVGLAGGESWETQYF
TRBV20-1	.	TRBJ2-3	few	TGCACTGTGGCCATCGGAAGGGGGAGATCAGATACGCAGTATTTT	CTVAIGRGRSDTQYF
TRBV7-2	.	TRBJ1-2	few	TGTGCCAGCAGCTTTAGGTCGCTCTCCGGCAGGGCTGGTGGCTACACCTTC	CASSFRSLSGRAGGYTF
TRBV28	.	TRBJ1-6	.	TGTGCCAGCAGTTTAGAGGACAGAGGGAATTCACCCCTCCACTTT	CASSLEDRGNSPLHF
TRBV7-2	.	TRBJ1-2	many	TGTGCCAGCAGCTTAGAGGGCAACTATGGCTACACCTTC	CASSLEGNYGYTF
TRBV28	.	TRBJ2-5	.	TGTGCCAGCAGTTTAGGGATTACCCATACAGGGCTCGGAGAGACCCAGTACTTC	CASSLGITHTGLGETQYF
TRBV12-3/TRBV12-4	.	TRBJ2-5	.	TGTGCCAGCAGCCCGACCCTGGGGTCTGGGACCCAGTACTTC	CASSPTLGSGTQYF
TRBV11-1	.	TRBJ2-7	few	TGTGCCAGCAGCTTTTCACTTACGACCTACGAGCAGTACTTC	CASSFSLTTYEQYF
TRBV20-1	.	TRBJ2-7	few	TGCAGTGCCCTCCGCAGTCGGCTGGTCGACGAGCAGTACTTC	CSALRSRLVDEQYF
TRBV7-9	.	TRBJ1-4	few	TGTGCCAGCAGCTTATATGACCCAATGGGTGAAAAACTGTTTTTT	CASSLYDPMGEKLFF
TRBV4-1	.	TRBJ2-1	.	TGCGCCAGCAGCCCCCCCGGGTTGATCCATGAGCAGTTCTTC	CASSPPGLIHEQFF
TRBV29-1	TRBD1	TRBJ2-2	.	TGCAGCGGGAGGACAGGGAATCCCGGGGAGCTGTTTTTT	CSGRTGNPGELFF
TRBV2	.	TRBJ1-2	.	TGTGCCAGCAGTGATCTTGGACGGACGGGGGATTATGGCTACACCTTC	CASSDLGRTGDYGYTF
TRBV7-9	.	TRBJ1-1	.	TGTGCCAGCAGCTTTGCCCCAGGGGAAGCTTTCTTT	CASSFAPGEAFF
TRBV7-9	.	TRBJ2-7	.	TGTGCCAGCAGCACCCCATTGGGGGGTGGCTACGAGCAGTACTTC	CASSTPLGGGYEQYF
TRBV12-5	.	TRBJ2-1	.	TGTGCTAGTGGTTTGGTAGGGGGTACTGAGCAGTTCTTC	CASGLVGGTEQFF
TRBV6-5	.	TRBJ2-1	few	TGTGCCAGCAGTTACTCGGACCACGATGAGCAGTTCTTC	CASSYSDHDEQFF
TRBV7-3	.	TRBJ2-2	few	TGTGCCAGCAGCGGAGGGTTATCCGGGGAGCTGTTTTTT	CASSGGLSGELFF
TRBV12-3/TRBV12-4	.	TRBJ2-7	.	TGTGCCAGCAGTTCGACCGAGGGCTACGAGCAGTACTTC	CASSSTEGYEQYF